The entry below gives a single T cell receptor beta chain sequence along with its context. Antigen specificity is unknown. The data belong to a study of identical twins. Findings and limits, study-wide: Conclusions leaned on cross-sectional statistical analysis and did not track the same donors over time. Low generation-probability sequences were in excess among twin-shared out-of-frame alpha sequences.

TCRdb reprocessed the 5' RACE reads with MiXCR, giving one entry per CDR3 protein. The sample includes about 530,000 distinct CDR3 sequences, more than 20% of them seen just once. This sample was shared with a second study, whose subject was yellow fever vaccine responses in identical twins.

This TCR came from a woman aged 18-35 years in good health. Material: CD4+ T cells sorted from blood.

CDR3 sequence (DNA): TGTGCCAGCAGCCTCTTGGGGAACACCTACGAGCAGTACTTC. Translation gives CASSLLGNTYEQYF. The chain has TRBV3-1 and TRBJ2-7; D is unresolved. CDR3 size: 14 residues. The V gene's germline CDR1 is LGHDT and CDR2 YNNKEL (reference sequence). Deletions cut 4 bases from V and 2 bases from J, with 12 bases between.